The 20 T cell receptor beta chains reported below all come from one sample, sequenced in a study of cytomegalovirus exposure and HLA in healthy donors. Primers included in the PCR were 60 Vbeta and 13 Jbeta primers. Clones were sequenced by immunoSEQ multiplex PCR, and TCRdb holds only the in-frame ones, with some missing. Among some 120,000 clones, approximately 80% were seen once, and the ten largest hold about 1.5%. Sequenced input: PBMCs. Receptors originate from a woman between 18 and 30 years old in good health and CMV-seronegative.

J is TRBJ1-2 and V is TRBV6-1; D might be TRBD1 (6 bases). CDR1 and CDR2 from the germline V gene are MNHNS and SASEGT. The V and J ends lost 0 bases and 3 bases respectively, with 8 bases between them. The CDR3 extends over 14 amino acids. Here the CDR3 reads CASSEAGHYYGYTF. The CDR3 DNA is TGTGCCAGCAGTGAAGCGGGACACTACTATGGCTACACCTTC.

The genes are TRBV6-5 and TRBJ1-4; D remains unclear. The germline V gene has CDR1 MNHEY and CDR2 SVGAGI. V gave up 7 bases and J gave up 5 bases, with 5 bases separating them. The CDR3 spans 11 residues. The CDR3 sequence: CASNLNEKLFF. CDR3 coding DNA: TGTGCCAGCAATCTAAATGAAAAACTGTTTTTT.

This rearrangement joins TRBV7-2 to TRBJ2-4, with 13 nucleotides matching TRBD2. CDR3 size: 14 residues. Germline V lookup: CDR1 SGHTA, CDR2 FQGNSA. Trimming cost V 1 base and J 9 bases; bases outside gene matches: 0. The CDR3 sequence is CASSLGTSGGIQYF. DNA for the CDR3: TGTGCCAGCAGCTTAGGGACTAGCGGGGGCATTCAGTACTTC.

The V and J genes are TRBV11-3 and TRBJ2-1, with 12 bases that match TRBD2. The CDR3 has 19 residues. Germline lookup yields CDR1 SGHNT and CDR2 YENEEA. After removal of 1 base from V and 1 base from J, the junction contained 8 bases not matched to a gene. The CDR3 sequence is CASSLGPSGGARSYNEQFF. The CDR3 DNA sequence: TGTGCCAGCAGCTTAGGGCCTAGCGGGGGGGCGCGGTCCTACAATGAGCAGTTCTTC.

V gene TRBV19 combines with J gene TRBJ2-3; TRBD2 matches 9 bases. J gave up 3 bases and V 1 base, and 5 bases lay outside the gene matches. This CDR3 has 16 amino acids. Germline loops: CDR1 LNHDA, CDR2 SQIVND (reference sequence). The CDR3 sequence is CASSIAVAGATDTQYF. DNA of the CDR3: TGTGCCAGTAGTATAGCGGTAGCGGGAGCGACAGATACGCAGTATTTT. The whole variable domain, filled in from reference TRBV19 and TRBJ2-3, reads DGGITQSPKYLFRKEGQNVTLSCEQNLNHDAMYWYRQDPGQGLRLIYYSQIVNDFQKGDIAEGYSVSREKKESFPLTVTSAQKNPTAFYLCASSIAVAGATDTQYFGPGTRLTVL.

This sequence joins TRBV6-5 and TRBJ1-2, with 11 bases that match TRBD1. This CDR3 has 14 amino acids. J gave up 12 bases and V 5 bases, and 11 bases lay outside the gene matches. The germline CDR1 and CDR2 sequences are MNHEY and SVGAGI. In nucleotides, the CDR3 is TGTGCCAGCAGTCAACCGGGACAGGGGGTTTCGGACACCTTC. It yields the protein CASSQPGQGVSDTF.

As concerns this clone: At one of its ends the junction is not consistent with the germline gene, which may arise from a read error. This chain joins TRBV5-6 and TRBJ2-6; tentative D call: TRBD1 (6 bases). This CDR3 is 17 amino acids long. The germline V gene encodes CDR1 SGHDT and CDR2 YYEEEE. In nucleotides, the CDR3 is TGTGCCAGCAGCTTCAACAGGGTAAGCTCTGGGGCCAACGGCCTGACTTTC. As protein: CASSFNRVSSGANGLTF.

The CDR3 DNA reads as TGCGCCAGCAGCTTGGACGGGACAGGGGAAGAGACCCAGTACTTC. Translating gives CASSLDGTGEETQYF. V gene TRBV5-1 combines with J gene TRBJ2-5; 10 bases are a match to TRBD1. From germline, CDR1 is SGHRS and CDR2 YFSETQ. Trimming removed 0 bases from V and 3 bases from J; junction bases left unmatched: 2. There are 15 residues in the CDR3.

The CDR3 region has the DNA TGTGCCAGCAGTGCGACAGGGGGCAATCAGCCCCAGCATTTT. Translated: CASSATGGNQPQHF. This rearrangement joins TRBV2 to TRBJ1-5; TRBD1 aligns across 8 bases. The CDR3 has 14 amino acids. Germline V gene lookup returns CDR1 SNHLY and CDR2 FYNNEI. Unmatched junction bases numbered 1, after V lost 4 bases and J lost 2 bases.

The chain couples TRBV6-1 to TRBJ2-7; D may be TRBD1 (5 bases). Germline loops: CDR1 MNHNS, CDR2 SASEGT. Trimming pared 4 bases from V and 3 bases from J, leaving 19 bases between. CDR3 size: 16 residues. CDR3 nucleotide sequence: TGTGCCAGCAGTGGCGGCCTCCGCAGGGATGGCTACGAGCAGTACTTC. Amino acid sequence: CASSGGLRRDGYEQYF.

This clone was seen a single time. J is TRBJ2-1 and V is TRBV11-2; D uncertain. This CDR3 is 18 amino acids long. Looked up from germline, CDR1 is SGHAT and CDR2 is FQNNGV. Trimming cost V 3 bases and J 5 bases, with 23 bases left between them. CDR3 in amino acids: CASSLSAGSSDHNNEQFF. CDR3 bases: TGTGCCAGCAGCTTGAGTGCTGGATCCAGCGATCATAACAATGAGCAGTTCTTC.

The chain recombines TRBV11-2 with TRBJ2-3; TRBD1 aligns across 9 bases. CDR3 length: 14 residues. With 5 bases clipped from V and 4 bases from J, the junction kept 4 bases outside the gene matches. CDR1 SGHAT and CDR2 FQNNGV come from the germline V gene. CDR3 nucleotide sequence: TGTGCCAGCAGCCTTTGGACAGGGGCAGATACGCAGTATTTT. Translated: CASSLWTGADTQYF.

The rearrangement links TRBV7-8 to TRBJ2-5; perhaps TRBD2 as D (6 bases). The end of the DNA aligns better with TRBJ2-7, so the J call may be wrong. Germline lookup yields CDR1 SGHVS and CDR2 FQNEAQ. The CDR3 totals 17 residues. The CDR3: CASSLSTMLAGPNEQYF. CDR3 bases: TGTGCCAGCAGCTTATCGACTATGCTGGCGGGACCTAACGAGCAGTACTTC.

The chain employs TRBV7-9 and TRBJ2-7; D possibly corresponds to TRBD1 (6 bases). CDR3 size: 14 residues. CDR1 and CDR2 (germline): SEHNR, FQNEAQ (reference sequence). Deletions cut 2 bases from V and 1 base from J, with 9 bases between. CDR3 coding DNA: TGTGCCAGCAGCTTATCAACAGGGTCCTACGAGCAGTACTTC. This codes for CASSLSTGSYEQYF.

This sequence joins TRBV9 and TRBJ1-2; TRBD1 aligns across 8 bases. The CDR3 contains 15 residues. The V gene end was trimmed by 5 bases and the J gene end by 4 bases; junction bases not matched to a gene: 10. Looked up from germline, CDR1 is SGDLS and CDR2 is YYNGEE. The CDR3 here is CASSGLGTGVYGYTF. CDR3 DNA: TGTGCCAGCAGTGGCTTGGGGACAGGAGTCTATGGCTACACCTTC.

V gene TRBV6-5 combines with J gene TRBJ1-3, with D maybe TRBD1 (6 bases). The CDR3 has 16 amino acids. V was pared by 0 bases and J by 0 bases, with 9 bases between. Germline V lookup: CDR1 MNHEY, CDR2 SVGAGI. CDR3 sequence: CASSYSLDSSGNTIYF. The CDR3 DNA follows: TGTGCCAGCAGTTACTCCTTGGACAGCTCTGGAAACACCATATATTTT.

This clone showed up just once. The rearrangement uses TRBV5-1 and TRBJ1-5; D is perhaps TRBD1 (6 bases). Germline loops: CDR1 SGHRS, CDR2 YFSETQ. The ends were cut back, 0 bases at V and 2 bases at J, with 9 bases in the middle. The CDR3 spans 15 residues. CDR3 loop: CASSLVAGGNQPQHF. CDR3 nucleotides: TGCGCCAGCAGCTTGGTGGCAGGGGGCAATCAGCCCCAGCATTTT.

Remarks on this clone: One junction end disagrees with the germline gene, perhaps due to a read error. V and J are TRBV7-9 and TRBJ1-4; D uncertain. This CDR3 has 14 amino acids. Looked up from germline, CDR1 is SEHNR and CDR2 is FQNEAQ (reference sequence). The CDR3 region is CAGSYRSTNEKLFF. The DNA of the CDR3 is TGTGCCGGCAGCTACAGATCAACTAATGAAAAACTGTTTTTT.

This chain links TRBV5-6 with TRBJ2-5; TRBD2 matches at 8 bases. Germline trimming cut 4 bases from V and 3 bases from J; bases unmatched to any gene: 5. Germline V gene sequence: CDR1 SGHDT, CDR2 YYEEEE. The CDR3 totals 14 residues. CDR3 residues: CASSPGGREETQYF. The DNA for the CDR3 is TGTGCCAGCAGCCCGGGGGGGCGGGAAGAGACCCAGTACTTC.

The rearrangement uses TRBV6-1 and TRBJ1-1; D remains unclear. The germline CDR1 and CDR2 sequences are MNHNS and SASEGT. The CDR3 is 16 amino acids. The V end lost 4 bases, the J end lost 3 bases, and 18 bases lay between the germline ends. CDR3 nucleotide sequence: TGTGCCAGCAGTGCTACGGAGGCAAGTGGGGACACTGAAGCTTTCTTT. Encoded protein: CASSATEASGDTEAFF.